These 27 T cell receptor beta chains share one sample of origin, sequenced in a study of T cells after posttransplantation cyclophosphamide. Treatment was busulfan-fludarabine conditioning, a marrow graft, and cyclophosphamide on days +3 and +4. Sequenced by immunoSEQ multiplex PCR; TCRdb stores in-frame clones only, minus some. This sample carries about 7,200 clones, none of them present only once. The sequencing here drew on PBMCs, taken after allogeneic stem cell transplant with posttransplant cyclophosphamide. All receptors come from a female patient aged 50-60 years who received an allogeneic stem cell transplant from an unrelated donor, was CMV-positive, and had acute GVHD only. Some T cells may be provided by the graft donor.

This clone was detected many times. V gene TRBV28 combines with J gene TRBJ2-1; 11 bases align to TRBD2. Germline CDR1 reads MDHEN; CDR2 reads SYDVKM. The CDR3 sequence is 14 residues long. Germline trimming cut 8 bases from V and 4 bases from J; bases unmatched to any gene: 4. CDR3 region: CASEGLAEYNEQFF. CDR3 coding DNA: TGTGCCAGCGAGGGACTAGCGGAGTACAATGAGCAGTTCTTC.

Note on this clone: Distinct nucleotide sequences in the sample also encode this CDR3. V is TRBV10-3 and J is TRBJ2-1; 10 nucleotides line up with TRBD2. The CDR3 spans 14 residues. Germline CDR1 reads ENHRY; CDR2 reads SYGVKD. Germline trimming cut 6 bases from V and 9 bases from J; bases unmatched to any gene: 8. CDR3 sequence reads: CAISGLAGESEQFF. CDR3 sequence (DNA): TGTGCCATCAGCGGGCTAGCGGGAGAAAGTGAGCAGTTCTTC.

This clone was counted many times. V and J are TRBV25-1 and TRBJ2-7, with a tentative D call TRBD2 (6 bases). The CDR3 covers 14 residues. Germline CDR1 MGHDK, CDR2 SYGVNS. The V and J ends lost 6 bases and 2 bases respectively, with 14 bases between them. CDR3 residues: CASSLEEGAYEQYF. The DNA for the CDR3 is TGTGCCAGCAGCCTAGAGGAGGGAGCCTACGAGCAGTACTTC.

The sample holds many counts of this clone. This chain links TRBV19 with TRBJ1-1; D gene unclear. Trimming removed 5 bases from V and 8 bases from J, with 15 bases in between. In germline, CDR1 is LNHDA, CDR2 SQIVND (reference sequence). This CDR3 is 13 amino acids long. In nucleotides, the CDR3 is TGTGCCAGTAGTGACGTGGGCGAAGGAGAAGCTTTCTTT. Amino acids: CASSDVGEGEAFF.

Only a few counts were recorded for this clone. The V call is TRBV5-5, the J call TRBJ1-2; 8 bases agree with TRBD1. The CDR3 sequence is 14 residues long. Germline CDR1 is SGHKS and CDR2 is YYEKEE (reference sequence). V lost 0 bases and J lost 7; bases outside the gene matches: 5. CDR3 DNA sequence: TGTGCCAGCAGCTTGGATGACAGGGGATTTGGCTACACCTTC. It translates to CASSLDDRGFGYTF.

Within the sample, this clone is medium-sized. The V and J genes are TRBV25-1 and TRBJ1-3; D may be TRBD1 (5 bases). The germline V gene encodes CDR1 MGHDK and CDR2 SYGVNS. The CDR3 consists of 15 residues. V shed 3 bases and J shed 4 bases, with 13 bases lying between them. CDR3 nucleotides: TGTGCCAGCAGTGACCTGACAGTCTCCGGAAACACCATATATTTT. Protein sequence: CASSDLTVSGNTIYF.

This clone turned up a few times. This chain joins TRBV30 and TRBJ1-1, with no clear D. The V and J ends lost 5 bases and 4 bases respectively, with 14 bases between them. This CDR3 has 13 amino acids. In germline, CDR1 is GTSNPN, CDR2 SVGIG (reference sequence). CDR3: CAWDPKAATEAFF. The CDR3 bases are TGTGCCTGGGACCCCAAGGCGGCCACTGAAGCTTTCTTT.

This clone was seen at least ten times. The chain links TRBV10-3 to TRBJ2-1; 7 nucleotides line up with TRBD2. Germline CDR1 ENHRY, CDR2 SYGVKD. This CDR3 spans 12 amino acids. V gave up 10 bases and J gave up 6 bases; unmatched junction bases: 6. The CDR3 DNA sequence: TGTGCCACGGACGGGGGGTTCAATGAGCAGTTCTTC. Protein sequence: CATDGGFNEQFF.

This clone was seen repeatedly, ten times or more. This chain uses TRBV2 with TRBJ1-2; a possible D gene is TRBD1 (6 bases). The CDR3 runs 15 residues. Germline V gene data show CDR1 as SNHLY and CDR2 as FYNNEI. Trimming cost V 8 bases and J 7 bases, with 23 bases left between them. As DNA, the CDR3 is TGTGCCAGCCCGGGGACCGGGACACTTATTACTGGCTACACCTTC. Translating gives CASPGTGTLITGYTF.

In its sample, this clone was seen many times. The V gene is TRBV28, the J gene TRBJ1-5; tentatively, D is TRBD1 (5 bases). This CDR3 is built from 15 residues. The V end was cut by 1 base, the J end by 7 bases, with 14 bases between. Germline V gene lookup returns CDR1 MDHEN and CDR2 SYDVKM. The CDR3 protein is CASSLYGNRLQPQHF. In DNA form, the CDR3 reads TGTGCCAGCAGTTTATACGGCAACAGGCTCCAGCCCCAGCATTTT.

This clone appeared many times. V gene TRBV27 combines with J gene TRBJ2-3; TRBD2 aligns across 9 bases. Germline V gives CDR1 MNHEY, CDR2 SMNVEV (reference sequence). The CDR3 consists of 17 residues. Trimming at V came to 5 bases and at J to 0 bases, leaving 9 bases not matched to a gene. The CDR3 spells CASSMTGAGGSTDTQYF. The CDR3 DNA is TGTGCCAGCAGTATGACCGGAGCGGGAGGCAGCACAGATACGCAGTATTTT.

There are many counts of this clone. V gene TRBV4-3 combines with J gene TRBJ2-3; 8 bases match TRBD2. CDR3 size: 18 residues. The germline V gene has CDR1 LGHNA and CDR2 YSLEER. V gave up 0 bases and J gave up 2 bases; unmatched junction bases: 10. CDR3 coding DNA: TGCGCCAGCAGCCAAGACCCCCCCACTAGCGGCCCCACAGATACGCAGTATTTT. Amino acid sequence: CASSQDPPTSGPTDTQYF.

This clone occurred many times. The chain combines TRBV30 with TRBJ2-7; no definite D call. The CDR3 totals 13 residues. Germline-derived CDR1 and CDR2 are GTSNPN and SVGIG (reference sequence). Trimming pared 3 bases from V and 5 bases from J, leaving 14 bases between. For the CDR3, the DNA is TGTGCCTGGAGACCCTCGCCGGCGGACGAGCAGTACTTC. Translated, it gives CAWRPSPADEQYF.

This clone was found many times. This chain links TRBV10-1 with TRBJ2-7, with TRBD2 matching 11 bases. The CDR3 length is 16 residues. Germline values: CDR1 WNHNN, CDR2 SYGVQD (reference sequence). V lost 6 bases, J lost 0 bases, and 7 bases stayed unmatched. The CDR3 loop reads CASRRTSGLSSYEQYF. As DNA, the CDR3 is TGCGCCAGCAGAAGGACTAGCGGGTTGAGCTCCTACGAGCAGTACTTC.

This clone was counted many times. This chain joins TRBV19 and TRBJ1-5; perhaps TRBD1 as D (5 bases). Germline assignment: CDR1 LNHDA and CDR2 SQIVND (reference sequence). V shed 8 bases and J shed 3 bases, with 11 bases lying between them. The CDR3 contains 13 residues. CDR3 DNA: TGTGCCAGTTCAGACAGCACCAATCAGCCCCAGCATTTT. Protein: CASSDSTNQPQHF.

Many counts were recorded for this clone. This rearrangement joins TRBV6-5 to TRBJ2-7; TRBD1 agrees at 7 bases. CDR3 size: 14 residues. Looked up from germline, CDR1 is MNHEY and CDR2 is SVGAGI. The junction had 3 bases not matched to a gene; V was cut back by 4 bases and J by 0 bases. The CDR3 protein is CASSFDRVSYEQYF. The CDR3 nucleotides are TGTGCCAGCAGTTTTGACAGGGTCTCCTACGAGCAGTACTTC.

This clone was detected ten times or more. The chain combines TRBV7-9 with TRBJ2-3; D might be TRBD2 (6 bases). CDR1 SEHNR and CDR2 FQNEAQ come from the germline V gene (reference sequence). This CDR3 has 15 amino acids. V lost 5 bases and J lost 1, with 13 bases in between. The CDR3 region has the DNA TGTGCCAGCAGCACCGGGACTGATCGCACAGATACGCAGTATTTT. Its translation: CASSTGTDRTDTQYF.

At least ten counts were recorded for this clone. CDR3 nucleotides: TGTGCCAGCAGTGAGGTGGGAGGGGGGACCGGGGAGCTGTTTTTT. Its protein is CASSEVGGGTGELFF. The chain couples TRBV2 to TRBJ2-2; D is possibly TRBD2 (7 bases). Per germline, CDR1 SNHLY and CDR2 FYNNEI. Trimming stripped 3 bases from V and 5 bases from J, with 13 bases between. The CDR3 runs to 15 residues.

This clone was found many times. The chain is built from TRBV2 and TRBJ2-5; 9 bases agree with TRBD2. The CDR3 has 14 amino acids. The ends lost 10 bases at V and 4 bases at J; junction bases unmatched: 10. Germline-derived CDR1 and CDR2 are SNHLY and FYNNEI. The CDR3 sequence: CAIQEELAGETQYF. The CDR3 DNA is TGTGCCATCCAAGAGGAACTAGCGGGAGAGACCCAGTACTTC.

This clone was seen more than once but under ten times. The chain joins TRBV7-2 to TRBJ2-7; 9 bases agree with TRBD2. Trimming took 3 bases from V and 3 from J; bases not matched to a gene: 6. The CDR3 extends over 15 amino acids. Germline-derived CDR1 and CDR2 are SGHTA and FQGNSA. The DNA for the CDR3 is TGTGCCAGCAGCTTTCGGCGGGAGGGTAACTACGAGCAGTACTTC. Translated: CASSFRREGNYEQYF.

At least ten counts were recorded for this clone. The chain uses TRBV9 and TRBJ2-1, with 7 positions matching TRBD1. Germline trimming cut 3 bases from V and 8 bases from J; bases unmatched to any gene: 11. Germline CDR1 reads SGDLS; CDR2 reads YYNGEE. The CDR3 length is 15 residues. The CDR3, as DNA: TGTGCCAGCAGCGCCGAAGACAGGGTGGTAGATGAGCAGTTCTTC. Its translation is CASSAEDRVVDEQFF.

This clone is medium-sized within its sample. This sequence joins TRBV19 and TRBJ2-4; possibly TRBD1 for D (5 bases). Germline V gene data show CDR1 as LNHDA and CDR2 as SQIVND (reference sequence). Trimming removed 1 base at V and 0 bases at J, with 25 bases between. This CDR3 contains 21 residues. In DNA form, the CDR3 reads TGTGCCAGTAGTATAGGAGTAGTTGGTGGTACAGGCGAAGTAGCCAAAAACATTCAGTACTTC. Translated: CASSIGVVGGTGEVAKNIQYF.

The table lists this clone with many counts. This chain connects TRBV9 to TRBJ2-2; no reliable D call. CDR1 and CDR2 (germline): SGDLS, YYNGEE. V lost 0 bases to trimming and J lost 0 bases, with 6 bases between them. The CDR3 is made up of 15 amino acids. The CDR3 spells CASSVGGSNTGELFF. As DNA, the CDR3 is TGTGCCAGCAGCGTAGGCGGTTCGAACACCGGGGAGCTGTTTTTT.

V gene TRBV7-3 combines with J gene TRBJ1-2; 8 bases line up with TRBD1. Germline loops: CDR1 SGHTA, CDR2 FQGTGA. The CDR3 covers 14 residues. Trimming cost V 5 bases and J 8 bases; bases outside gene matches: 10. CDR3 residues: CASSPGQGTAGYTF. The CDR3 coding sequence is TGTGCCAGCAGCCCCGGACAGGGAACGGCGGGCTACACCTTC.

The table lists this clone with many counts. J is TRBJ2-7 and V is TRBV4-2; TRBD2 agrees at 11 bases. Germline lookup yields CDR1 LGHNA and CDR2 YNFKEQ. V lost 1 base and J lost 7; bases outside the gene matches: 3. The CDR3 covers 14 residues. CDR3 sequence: CASSQVAGGGEQYF. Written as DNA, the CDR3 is TGTGCCAGCAGCCAAGTAGCGGGAGGGGGGGAGCAGTACTTC.

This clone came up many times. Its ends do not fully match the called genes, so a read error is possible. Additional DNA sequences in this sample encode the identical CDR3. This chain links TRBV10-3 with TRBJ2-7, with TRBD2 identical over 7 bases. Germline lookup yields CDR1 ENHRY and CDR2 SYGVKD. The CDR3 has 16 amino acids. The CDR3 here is CAISEFASGVSYEQYF. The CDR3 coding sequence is TGCGCCATCAGTGAGTTTGCTAGCGGAGTCTCCTACGAGCAGTACTTC.

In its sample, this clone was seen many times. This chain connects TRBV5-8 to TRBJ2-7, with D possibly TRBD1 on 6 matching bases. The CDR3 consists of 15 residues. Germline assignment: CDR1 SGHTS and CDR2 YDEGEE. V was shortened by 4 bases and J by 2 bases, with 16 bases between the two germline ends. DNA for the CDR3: TGTGCCAGCAGCCCACTACAGGGATCGGCCTACGAGCAGTACTTC. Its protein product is CASSPLQGSAYEQYF.